The 14 T cell receptor beta chains in this list originate from one sample, sequenced in a study of blood T cell repertoires in COVID-19. The data were produced by immunoSEQ multiplex PCR, yet TCRdb's version contains in-frame clones alone and is incomplete. Found here are 350,000 to 400,000 clones, roughly 90% of them singletons; the top ten hold over 0.9%. Sequencing used PBMCs or T cells enriched from blood (not recorded which). The source is a woman aged 25 to 39 with acute COVID-19.

This clone is a singleton in its sample. The chain employs TRBV6-5 and TRBJ1-3; D not certain. This CDR3 is built from 15 residues. The V gene lost 0 bases and the J gene lost 2 bases, with 8 bases spanning the gap. Germline-derived CDR1 and CDR2 are MNHEY and SVGAGI. CDR3 bases: TGTGCCAGCAGTTACTCTGGGCCACCTGGAAACACCATATATTTT. Protein product: CASSYSGPPGNTIYF.

The chain carries TRBV3-1 (or the pseudogene TRBV3-2) and TRBJ1-1, with D uncertain. CDR3 length equals 13 residues. Trimming left V 2 bases short and J 1 base short, with 5 bases between. Germline V gene lookup returns CDR1 LGHDT and CDR2 YNNKEL (reference sequence). Here the CDR3 DNA reads TGTGCCAGCAGCCAATCTCCGAACACTGAAGCTTTCTTT. Translation: CASSQSPNTEAFF.

V is TRBV7-9 and J is TRBJ2-7; the match to TRBD1 covers 9 bases. Germline assignment: CDR1 SEHNR and CDR2 FQNEAQ (reference sequence). V was pared by 5 bases and J by 3 bases, with 8 bases of the junction left unmatched. The length of the CDR3 is 15 residues. CDR3 in amino acids: CASSSRTGAGYEQYF. In DNA form, the CDR3 reads TGTGCCAGCAGCAGCCGGACAGGGGCAGGCTACGAGCAGTACTTC.

The V gene is TRBV7-3, the J gene TRBJ1-4; D remains ambiguous. CDR1 and CDR2 from the germline V gene are SGHTA and FQGTGA. The CDR3 totals 15 residues. Trimming left V 5 bases short and J 7 bases short, with 17 bases between. CDR3 nucleotides: TGTGCCAGCAGCCCCACTGGGGTGGGAGCTGAAAAACTGTTTTTT. Residues: CASSPTGVGAEKLFF. The variable domain in full, completed from reference TRBV7-3 and TRBJ1-4, reads GAGVSQTPSNKVTEKGKYVELRCDPISGHTALYWYRQSLGQGPEFLIYFQGTGAADDSGLPNDRFFAVRPEGSVSTLKIQRTERGDSAVYLCASSPTGVGAEKLFFGSGTQLSVL.

V gene TRBV24-1 combines with J gene TRBJ1-2, with 7 positions matching TRBD1. The CDR3 totals 15 residues. Germline CDR1 reads KGHDR; CDR2 reads SFDVKD. V lost 2 bases to trimming and J lost 4 bases; unmatched junction nucleotides: 6. The CDR3 protein is CATSDSVPGGYGYTF. In nucleotides, the CDR3 is TGTGCCACCAGTGATTCTGTCCCAGGGGGCTATGGCTACACCTTC.

The chain joins TRBV5-1 to TRBJ1-1, with TRBD1 matching over 10 bases. The V gene's germline CDR1 is SGHRS and CDR2 YFSETQ. The CDR3 totals 12 residues. V lost 5 bases and J lost 5; bases outside the gene matches: 0. CDR3 DNA sequence: TGCGCCAGCAGGGGACAGGGGACTGAAGCTTTCTTT. Residues: CASRGQGTEAFF.

This chain joins TRBV3-1 (or the pseudogene TRBV3-2) and TRBJ1-2; 9 bases align to TRBD1. Trimming removed 0 bases from V and 9 bases from J; junction bases left unmatched: 11. Germline loops: CDR1 LGHDT, CDR2 YNNKEL (reference sequence). The CDR3 consists of 16 residues. CDR3 protein: CASSQDQGTGRGSYTF. CDR3 DNA sequence: TGTGCCAGCAGCCAAGATCAAGGGACAGGGAGGGGAAGCTACACCTTC.

The genes are TRBV2 and TRBJ1-4; D possibly corresponds to TRBD1 (5 bases). Trimming removed 7 bases at V and 4 bases at J, with 7 bases between. The CDR3 is 12 residues long. Looked up from germline, CDR1 is SNHLY and CDR2 is FYNNEI. CDR3 sequence: CASKRGNEKLFF. For the CDR3, the DNA is TGTGCCAGCAAAAGGGGTAATGAAAAACTGTTTTTT.

Concerning this clone itself: Germline is not matched at one junction end, which may reflect a read error. This chain links TRBV19 with TRBJ2-2; D ambiguous. Germline CDR1 is LNHDA and CDR2 is SQIVND (reference sequence). The CDR3 spans 13 residues. CDR3 loop: CASTIRDTGELFF. The CDR3 DNA is TGTGCCAGTACTATACGTGACACCGGGGAGCTGTTTTTT.

The chain recombines TRBV3-1 (or the pseudogene TRBV3-2) with TRBJ2-6; TRBD1 might be the D (6 bases). V gave up 2 bases and J gave up 1 base, with 9 bases separating them. The CDR3 is 16 residues long. Germline assignment: CDR1 LGHDT and CDR2 YNNKEL (reference sequence). CDR3: CASSQSQGSGANVLTF. DNA of the CDR3: TGTGCCAGCAGCCAATCACAGGGATCTGGGGCCAACGTCCTGACTTTC.

The chain links TRBV6-2 or TRBV6-3 to TRBJ2-1; 11 bases are shared with TRBD2. CDR3 length: 15 residues. Germline assignment: CDR1 MNHEY and CDR2 SVGEGT. V lost 0 bases and J lost 5; bases outside the gene matches: 0. The CDR3 loop reads CASSYSGLADNEQFF. CDR3 DNA sequence: TGTGCCAGCAGTTACTCGGGACTAGCGGACAATGAGCAGTTCTTC.

The CDR3 DNA sequence: TGTGCCAGCAGCCATCCCCGGAGGACAGGAGGCCCCCAAGAGACCCAGTACTTC. This gives the protein CASSHPRRTGGPQETQYF. V gene TRBV3-1 (or the pseudogene TRBV3-2) combines with J gene TRBJ2-5; 7 bases align to TRBD1. With 3 bases clipped from V and 1 base from J, the junction kept 14 bases outside the gene matches. This CDR3 is 18 amino acids long. Germline CDR1 LGHDT, CDR2 YNNKEL (reference sequence).

As regards this clone: This sample includes further DNA sequences coding for the same CDR3. The chain uses TRBV5-1 and TRBJ1-3; 11 nucleotides line up with TRBD1. The CDR3 is 17 residues long. Germline V gene lookup returns CDR1 SGHRS and CDR2 YFSETQ. J gave up 0 bases and V 4 bases, and 6 bases lay outside the gene matches. The CDR3 DNA sequence: TGCGCCAGCAGCCCGGGGACAGGGGGGTCCTCTGGAAACACCATATATTTT. Translating gives CASSPGTGGSSGNTIYF.

The chain combines TRBV9 with TRBJ1-4; TRBD1 aligns across 10 bases. From germline, CDR1 is SGDLS and CDR2 YYNGEE. With V trimmed by 3 bases and J by 6 bases, 14 bases remained unmatched. The CDR3 has 18 amino acids. The chain's CDR3 is CASSGSRDRGGSDEKLFF. CDR3 sequence (DNA): TGTGCCAGCAGCGGCAGCCGGGACAGGGGTGGGTCAGATGAAAAACTGTTTTTT.